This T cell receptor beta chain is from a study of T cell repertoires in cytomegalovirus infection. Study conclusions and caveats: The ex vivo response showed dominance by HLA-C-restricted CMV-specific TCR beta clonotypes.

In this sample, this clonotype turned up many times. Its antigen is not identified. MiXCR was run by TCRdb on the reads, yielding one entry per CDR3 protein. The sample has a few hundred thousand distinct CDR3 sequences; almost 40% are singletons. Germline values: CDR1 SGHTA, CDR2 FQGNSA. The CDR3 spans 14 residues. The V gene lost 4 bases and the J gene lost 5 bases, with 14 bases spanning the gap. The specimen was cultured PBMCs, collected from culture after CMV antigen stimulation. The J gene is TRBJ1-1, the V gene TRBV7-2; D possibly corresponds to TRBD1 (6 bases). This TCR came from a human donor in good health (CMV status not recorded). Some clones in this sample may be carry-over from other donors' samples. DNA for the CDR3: TGTGCCAGCAGCTCAGGGACATTGAGGACTGAAGCTTTCTTT. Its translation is CASSSGTLRTEAFF.